The rows below give T cell receptor beta chains drawn from one sample of a study of blood T cell repertoires in COVID-19. Sequenced by immunoSEQ multiplex PCR; TCRdb stores in-frame clones only, minus some. The sample shows 200,000 to 250,000 clones, about 88% of them seen only once. Sequences were obtained from peripheral blood. These receptors all come from a middle-aged woman who had recovered from COVID-19. Each CDR3 is given with its conserved first and last residue. D genes are given only for firm matches. The size of a clone is reported for some rows only, either as once, few or many, or as a class for expanded clones.

>TRBD1|TRBV11-2|TRBJ2-7|once
CASSPGQGNYEQYF
TGTGCCAGCAGCCCGGGACAGGGGAACTACGAGCAGTACTTC
>NA|TRBV4-3|TRBJ2-7|NA
CASSLRPGNEQYF
TGCGCCAGCAGCCTCAGACCGGGAAACGAGCAGTACTTC
>TRBD1|TRBV6-5|TRBJ1-2|NA
CASRAQGAPNYGYTF
TGTGCCAGCAGAGCACAGGGGGCGCCTAACTATGGCTACACCTTC
>TRBD2|TRBV4-2|TRBJ2-3|once
CASSQEGLAGGDTQYF
TGTGCCAGCAGCCAAGAAGGACTAGCGGGAGGAGATACGCAGTATTTT
>NA|TRBV24-1|TRBJ2-2|NA
CATSDPAGSPMRTGELFF
TGTGCCACCAGTGATCCCGCAGGGTCCCCTATGCGCACCGGGGAGCTGTTTTTT
>NA|TRBV7-2|TRBJ2-5|NA
CASRRGAQETQYF
TGTGCCAGCCGTCGGGGGGCACAAGAGACCCAGTACTTC
>TRBD1|TRBV3-1/TRBV3-2|TRBJ2-7|NA
CASSRPGQGISEQYF
TGTGCCAGCTCCAGACCGGGACAGGGGATCAGCGAGCAGTACTTC
>NA|TRBV5-1|TRBJ2-2|NA
CASSSLMTGNTGELFF
TGCGCCAGCAGCTCCCTTATGACAGGGAACACCGGGGAGCTGTTTTTT
>NA|TRBV2|TRBJ2-7|NA
CASTREARDEQYF
TGTGCCAGCACCAGAGAGGCACGGGATGAGCAGTACTTC
>NA|TRBV30|TRBJ1-5|NA
CAWGQSSNQPQHF
TGTGCCTGGGGACAGAGTAGCAATCAGCCCCAGCATTTT
>NA|TRBV24-1|TRBJ2-5|NA
CATSAGETQYF
TGTGCCACCAGTGCAGGAGAGACCCAGTACTTC
>TRBD1|TRBV5-1|TRBJ2-3|NA
CASHKPETGGVDTQYF
TGCGCCAGCCACAAGCCGGAGACAGGGGGCGTAGATACGCAGTATTTT
>NA|TRBV4-1|TRBJ2-2|NA
CASSRTDGTGELFF
TGCGCCAGCAGCCGGACAGACGGAACCGGGGAGCTGTTTTTT
>TRBD1|TRBV7-9|TRBJ2-7|NA
CASSRQGAHSYEQYF
TGTGCCAGCAGCCGACAGGGGGCCCACTCCTACGAGCAGTACTTC
>TRBD2|TRBV7-2|TRBJ2-3|NA
CASSLRAGYTDTQYF
TGTGCCAGCAGCTTGCGAGCGGGGTACACAGATACGCAGTATTTT
>TRBD1|TRBV11-2|TRBJ1-3|NA
CASSLPGGAGNTIYF
TGTGCCAGCAGCCTACCAGGGGGCGCTGGAAACACCATATATTTT
>TRBD1|TRBV29-1|TRBJ2-6|once
CSVLTGGARFKGANVLTF
TGCAGCGTTCTCACAGGGGGTGCTCGATTTAAGGGGGCCAACGTCCTGACTTTC
>NA|TRBV11-1|TRBJ1-3|NA
CASSLLDFLSGNTIYF
TGTGCCAGCAGCTTGCTGGACTTCCTCTCTGGAAACACCATATATTTT
>NA|TRBV7-3|TRBJ1-6|NA
CASSINGRGTHSPLHF
TGTGCCAGCAGCATTAACGGACGGGGGACCCACTCACCCCTCCACTTT
>TRBD1|TRBV3-1/TRBV3-2|TRBJ1-6|NA
CASSLRGQGYNSPLHF
TGTGCCAGCAGCCTACGAGGACAGGGCTATAATTCACCCCTCCACTTT
>TRBD2|TRBV3-1/TRBV3-2|TRBJ2-3|NA
CASSVGGGRVDTQYF
TGTGCCAGCAGCGTCGGCGGGGGGAGAGTAGATACGCAGTATTTT
>TRBD1|TRBV2|TRBJ1-5|NA
CASSSDRGNQPQHF
TGTGCCAGCAGTTCCGACAGGGGTAATCAGCCCCAGCATTTT
>NA|TRBV6-2/TRBV6-3|TRBJ2-7|NA
CASSPPGLAPYEQYF
TGTGCCAGCAGCCCCCCCGGACTTGCTCCCTACGAGCAGTACTTC
>TRBD1|TRBV7-9|TRBJ2-5|NA
CASSLAFGTGGETQYF
TGTGCCAGCAGCTTAGCGTTCGGGACAGGCGGCGAGACCCAGTACTTC
>NA|TRBV10-2|TRBJ1-2|once
CASSPDRAYGYTF
TGCGCCAGCAGTCCCGACAGAGCTTATGGCTACACCTTC
>NA|TRBV3-1/TRBV3-2|TRBJ1-4|NA
CASSQRGTNEKLFF
TGTGCCAGCAGCCAACGGGGGACTAATGAAAAACTGTTTTTT
>TRBD1|TRBV5-1|TRBJ2-6|NA
CARSWGGQGLSGANVLTF
TGCGCCCGCAGCTGGGGGGGACAGGGACTCTCTGGGGCCAACGTCCTGACTTTC
>TRBD1|TRBV10-2|TRBJ2-5|NA
CASSDRGTGTQYF
TGCGCCAGCAGCGACAGGGGAACGGGGACCCAGTACTTC
>NA|TRBV27|TRBJ1-2|NA
CASSPSRDTSFSHYGYTF
TGTGCCAGCAGTCCCAGCCGGGACACCTCCTTCAGCCACTATGGCTACACCTTC
>NA|TRBV30|TRBJ1-1|NA
CAWSVLREAFF
TGTGCCTGGAGTGTACTTAGAGAAGCTTTCTTT
>TRBD2|TRBV11-2|TRBJ2-3|NA
CASSSRGLAGDTQYF
TGTGCCAGCAGCTCCAGAGGACTAGCGGGCGATACGCAGTATTTT
>TRBD2|TRBV14|TRBJ2-3|NA
CASSQDSTSGRSDTQYF
TGTGCCAGCAGCCAGGATTCGACTAGCGGGAGATCAGATACGCAGTATTTT
>TRBD1|TRBV6-4|TRBJ2-5|NA
CASSKGAEETQYF
TGTGCCAGCAGTAAGGGGGCCGAAGAGACCCAGTACTTC
>NA|TRBV7-3|TRBJ1-2|NA
CASHPGGQGSYGYTF
TGTGCCAGCCACCCCGGCGGTCAGGGAAGCTATGGCTACACCTTC
>NA|TRBV19|TRBJ2-2|once
CASSLQGTSGGELFF
TGTGCCAGTAGTCTACAAGGGACTTCCGGCGGGGAGCTGTTTTTT
>NA|TRBV6-5|TRBJ2-1|NA
CASRGGGTPYNEQFF
TGTGCCAGCAGGGGAGGCGGGACTCCCTACAATGAGCAGTTCTTC
>TRBD1|TRBV24-1|TRBJ1-2|NA
CATSAPVPGQDLNGYTF
TGTGCCACCAGTGCCCCTGTGCCGGGACAGGATTTAAATGGCTACACCTTC
>TRBD2|TRBV28|TRBJ2-3|NA
CASSLSGGANSGTDTQYF
TGTGCCAGCAGTTTAAGCGGGGGGGCCAATTCCGGCACAGATACGCAGTATTTT
>TRBD1|TRBV12-5|TRBJ1-2|NA
CASGLAGTAINYGYTF
TGTGCTAGTGGTTTGGCGGGGACAGCGATTAACTATGGCTACACCTTC
>NA|TRBV7-3|TRBJ2-1|NA
CASSLDHSSYNEQFF
TGTGCCAGCAGCTTAGACCACAGCTCCTACAATGAGCAGTTCTTC
>NA|TRBV30|TRBJ1-4|NA
CAWSKVVGTRNEKLFF
TGTGCCTGGAGCAAAGTGGTAGGGACAAGAAATGAAAAACTGTTTTTT